This T cell receptor beta chain was documented in a study of cytomegalovirus exposure and HLA in healthy donors. Across the whole study: An earlier analysis identified 110 million or so unique TCR beta sequences in 150 million to 200 million T cells.

Germline V gives CDR1 SGDLS, CDR2 YYNGEE. The J segment lost 5 bases and the V segment lost 0 bases, leaving 8 bases of the junction unmatched. The CDR3 runs 17 residues. Both 60 Vbeta primers and 13 Jbeta primers went into the PCR. Libraries were prepared by immunoSEQ multiplex PCR; TCRdb keeps only in-frame clonotypes and omits some of them. The data contain about 130,000 clones, 83% of them singletons. Whole-study findings and limits: One variant, a missense change in DCLRE1C, was linked in a later analysis to TCR beta V- and J-gene trimming. Presence/absence results assume similar sequencing depth per donor, which may not hold. The authors enumerated over 150 TCR beta chains as linked to cytomegalovirus.

A note on this clone: Antigen unknown.

Sequences were obtained from PBMCs. The chain combines TRBV9 with TRBJ2-2, with 9 bases fitting TRBD2. This receptor was identified in a young man in good health and CMV-seropositive. The CDR3, as DNA: TGTGCCAGCAGCGTAGGTGGAGCGGGGGGCTCGACCGGGGAGCTGTTTTTT. This encodes CASSVGGAGGSTGELFF.